This T cell receptor (beta chain) stems from a study of cytomegalovirus exposure and HLA in healthy donors. General study points: The authors listed 164 TCR beta chains as cytomegalovirus-associated.

This clone has only a few counts. What it binds is unknown. This PCR relied on a set of 60 Vbeta primers and 13 Jbeta primers. The authors' processing: An analysis that came later counted roughly 80 million unique TCR beta chains, approximately 11 million shared. The repertoire was sequenced with immunoSEQ multiplex PCR; TCRdb's copy has only in-frame clones and lacks some. From that table come the V and J calls and clone size; the DNA was used to work out D and trimming. This sample carries roughly 140,000 clones, roughly 81% of them seen once, and the ten largest clones take 2.3%. The CDR3 length is 15 residues. Germline assignment: CDR1 SGHRS and CDR2 YFSETQ. V lost 4 bases to trimming and J lost 5 bases; unmatched junction nucleotides: 10.

The TCR originated in a woman between 18 and 30 years old in good health and CMV-seronegative. Sequencing used PBMCs. The chain carries TRBV5-1 and TRBJ2-5, with TRBD1 matching over 8 bases. This chain's CDR3 is CASSTRTGFGETQYF. In DNA, the CDR3 is TGCGCCAGCAGCACCAGGACAGGGTTCGGGGAGACCCAGTACTTC.